These T cell receptor beta chains were read from a single sample in a study of blood T cell repertoires in COVID-19. Data came from immunoSEQ multiplex PCR; TCRdb stores just in-frame clones and leaves some out. The top ten hold approximately 8.7% of the sample, which has about 180,000 clones, 82% seen once. Sequenced input: peripheral blood. The receptors originated from a woman in her 70s with acute or convalescent COVID-19. CDR3s include the opening cysteine and the closing phenylalanine or tryptophan. The order of the fields is D gene, V gene, clone size, J gene, CDR3 DNA, CDR3 protein. D genes are given only for firm matches. Clone size is given for some rows only: seen once, a few or many times, or a class if the clone is expanded.

D: TRBD2
V: TRBV5-1
size: .
J: TRBJ2-1
DNA: TGCGCCAGCAGCCCTGGGACTAGCGGGAGGGCCTACAATGAGCAGTTCTTC
CDR3: CASSPGTSGRAYNEQFF

D: .
V: TRBV7-6
size: .
J: TRBJ2-7
DNA: TGTGCCAGCAGCTTTATGTCTTACGAGCAGTACTTC
CDR3: CASSFMSYEQYF

D: TRBD1
V: TRBV19
size: .
J: TRBJ1-2
DNA: TGTGCCAGTAAACAGGGGGCCGCAAACTATGGCTACACCTTC
CDR3: CASKQGAANYGYTF

D: TRBD2
V: TRBV4-3
size: .
J: TRBJ2-3
DNA: TGCGCCAGCAGCCAAGATCCGGCGGGAGGGGTGCCAGATACGCAGTATTTT
CDR3: CASSQDPAGGVPDTQYF

D: TRBD1
V: TRBV7-2
size: .
J: TRBJ2-1
DNA: TGTGCCAGCAGCTTAATGTGGACAGGGGGCAACAATGAGCAGTTCTTC
CDR3: CASSLMWTGGNNEQFF

D: .
V: TRBV4-3
size: .
J: TRBJ2-1
DNA: TGCGCCAGCAGCCCAAGTCGGAGCTCCTACAATGAGCAGTTCTTC
CDR3: CASSPSRSSYNEQFF

D: TRBD1
V: TRBV9
size: .
J: TRBJ2-5
DNA: TGTGCCAGCAGCGTAGATTTGGGACAGGGACGAGAGACCCAGTACTTC
CDR3: CASSVDLGQGRETQYF

D: TRBD2
V: TRBV3-1/TRBV3-2
size: .
J: TRBJ2-7
DNA: TGTGCCAGCAGCTCTACTAGCGGGAGGTACGAGCAGTACTTC
CDR3: CASSSTSGRYEQYF

D: TRBD1
V: TRBV5-1
size: .
J: TRBJ1-1
DNA: TGCGCCAGCAGCTTGGCCGGACAGGGGGGCACTGAAGCTTTCTTT
CDR3: CASSLAGQGGTEAFF

D: .
V: TRBV6-1
size: few
J: TRBJ1-2
DNA: TGTGCCAGCAGTGACTGGGGGCCTTCGGACACGGTGAACTATGGCTACACCTTC
CDR3: CASSDWGPSDTVNYGYTF

D: TRBD2
V: TRBV7-2
size: .
J: TRBJ2-3
DNA: TGTGCCAGCAGCTTAGTTAGGGTAGCGGGGGGGCAAAATACGCAGTATTTT
CDR3: CASSLVRVAGGQNTQYF